These 20 T cell receptor beta chains share one sample of origin, sequenced in a study of T cells in Graves' hyperthyroidism and ophthalmopathy (dated by TCRdb to about 2019). Library preparation used multiplex PCR. Reads for this sample came from an Illumina HiSeq 2000. Amplification of TCR beta CDR3 regions was carried out from RNA transcripts. The TCR CDR3 was subjected to a first round of RT-PCR using the HTBI primer set and the Qiagen OneStep RT-PCR kit. The public sequencing data were trimmed at Q25 with fastp and processed into clonotypes with MiXCR by TCRdb, which kept only in-frame beta chains. Under each unique CDR3 protein, matching rows form one entry showing the most common genes and DNA. Present in this sample are approximately 370,000 distinct CDR3 sequences, 14% to 15% of which were seen just once. The ten largest clones capture 30% to 35% of the sample. The sample comprised blood. These receptors were collected from a woman in her 30s with Graves' hyperthyroidism.

This clonotype was detected ten times or more. The J gene is TRBJ2-7, the V gene TRBV5-1; the match to TRBD2 covers 7 bases. The CDR3 has 14 amino acids. The V gene end was trimmed by 2 bases and the J gene end by 1 base; junction bases not matched to a gene: 3. Germline values: CDR1 SGHRS, CDR2 YFSETQ. CDR3: CASSLGAGSYEQYF. The CDR3, as DNA: TGCGCCAGCAGCTTAGGAGCGGGGTCCTACGAGCAGTACTTC.

Ten or more counts support this clonotype. The CDR3 bases are TGTGCCAGCAGCCAACCGGGCCAGTATGCTTTCTTT. This codes for CASSQPGQYAFF. This rearrangement joins TRBV3-1 to TRBJ1-1; D is uncertain. The CDR3 covers 12 residues. Trimming shortened V by 2 bases and J by 11 bases, and 12 bases separated the two germline ends. The germline CDR1 and CDR2 sequences are LGHDT and YNNKEL (reference sequence).

This clonotype was detected only a few times. The chain is built from TRBV6-2 or TRBV6-3 and TRBJ2-3; D not certain. Germline CDR1 reads MNHEY; CDR2 reads SVGEGT. The CDR3 consists of 16 residues. The V end lost 4 bases, the J end lost 2 bases, and 16 bases lay between the germline ends. This chain's CDR3 is CASSSPSLRNTDTQYF. The CDR3 bases are TGTGCCAGCAGTTCCCCGAGTTTGAGAAACACAGATACGCAGTATTTT.

This clonotype was seen repeatedly, ten times or more. The V and J genes are TRBV3-1 and TRBJ2-1, with 8 nucleotides matching TRBD2. With 2 bases clipped from V and 0 bases from J, the junction kept 6 bases outside the gene matches. The CDR3 extends over 17 amino acids. Germline V CDR1 and CDR2: LGHDT, YNNKEL (reference sequence). In DNA, the CDR3 is TGTGCCAGCAGCCAACTAGCGGGTGGAAGCTCCTACAATGAGCAGTTCTTC. Residues: CASSQLAGGSSYNEQFF.

The CDR3: CSARDLAGPTDTQYF. The CDR3 DNA sequence: TGCAGTGCTAGAGATCTAGCGGGACCCACAGATACGCAGTATTTT. The gene calls are TRBV20-1 and TRBJ2-3; 9 bases align to TRBD2. After removal of 0 bases from V and 2 bases from J, the junction contained 3 bases not matched to a gene. This CDR3 comprises 15 residues. CDR1 and CDR2 from the germline V gene are DFQATT and SNEGSKA (reference sequence).

The chain recombines TRBV19 with TRBJ2-2, with 7 nucleotides matching TRBD1. This CDR3 region has 15 residues. From germline, CDR1 is LNHDA and CDR2 SQIVND (reference sequence). With V trimmed by 5 bases and J by 2 bases, 5 bases remained unmatched. CDR3 loop: CASSARQGNTGELFF. The CDR3 DNA is TGTGCCAGTAGTGCCCGACAGGGCAACACCGGGGAGCTGTTTTTT.

For this clonotype: This clone may be a read error of a much larger clone one base away. This chain uses TRBV28 with TRBJ2-7; the D call may be TRBD1 or TRBD2 (6 bases each). The CDR3 length is 15 residues. The V end lost 5 bases, the J end lost 5 bases, and 19 bases lay between the germline ends. Germline V CDR1 and CDR2: MDHEN, SYDVKM. The CDR3: CASSGVGGSLHEQYF. The CDR3 coding sequence is TGTGCCAGCAGTGGGGTGGGGGGCTCCCTCCACGAGCAGTACTTC.

The sample holds many counts of this clonotype. This rearrangement joins TRBV2 to TRBJ2-1; D assignment may be TRBD1 or TRBD2 (8 bases each). Germline CDR1 is SNHLY and CDR2 is FYNNEI. This CDR3 contains 12 residues. V shed 5 bases and J shed 15 bases, with 17 bases lying between them. The CDR3 reads CASSLSGTGLFF. As DNA, the CDR3 is TGTGCCAGCAGTCTTAGCGGGACAGGACTGTTCTTC.

The chain is built from TRBV18 and TRBJ2-7; D is ambiguous. Trimming removed 10 bases from V and 2 bases from J, with 15 bases in between. The CDR3 runs to 13 residues. Germline V CDR1 and CDR2: KGHSH, LQKENI. This CDR3 reads CATSKTETYEQYF. The CDR3 bases are TGTGCCACCTCGAAAACCGAGACCTACGAGCAGTACTTC.

This clonotype was recorded many times. The chain uses TRBV28 and TRBJ1-2; D is undetermined. V gave up 4 bases and J gave up 6 bases, with 6 bases separating them. The CDR3 consists of 11 residues. Germline assignment: CDR1 MDHEN and CDR2 SYDVKM. The DNA for the CDR3 is TGTGCCAGCAGTTATGGACATGGCTACACCTTC. It translates to CASSYGHGYTF.

With respect to this clonotype: One junction end disagrees with the germline gene, perhaps due to a read error. This sequence joins TRBV7-7 and TRBJ2-7, with D tentatively TRBD1 (6 bases). The germline V gene encodes CDR1 SSHAT and CDR2 FNYEAQ (reference sequence). This CDR3 has 16 amino acids. DNA of the CDR3: TGTGCTAGCAGCTTAGGGCAGGGGTCGGGGAACTACGAGCAGTACTTC. This encodes CASSLGQGSGNYEQYF.

In this sample, this clonotype turned up once. The gene calls are TRBV29-1 and TRBJ2-2; TRBD2 agrees at 15 bases. V was pared by 2 bases and J by 3 bases, with 4 bases of the junction left unmatched. The CDR3 extends over 17 amino acids. CDR1 is SQVTM, CDR2 ANQGSEA, per germline. The CDR3: CSVEFGTSGRYTGELFF. The CDR3 coding sequence is TGCAGCGTTGAATTCGGGACTAGCGGGAGGTACACCGGGGAGCTGTTTTTT.

This chain connects TRBV10-3 to TRBJ2-6; possibly TRBD1 for D (6 bases). The CDR3 sequence is 16 residues long. V dropped 6 bases and J dropped 1 base, with 13 bases sitting between them. Germline V lookup: CDR1 ENHRY, CDR2 SYGVKD. This CDR3 reads CAIRGFTGSGANVLTF. The DNA for the CDR3 is TGTGCCATCAGGGGATTTACAGGGTCTGGGGCCAACGTCCTGACTTTC.

Ten or more counts support this clonotype. This chain links TRBV27 with TRBJ1-2; D call uncertain. The germline V gene encodes CDR1 MNHEY and CDR2 SMNVEV (reference sequence). CDR3 length: 14 amino acids. The V gene lost 5 bases and the J gene lost 4 bases, with 14 bases spanning the gap. CDR3 bases: TGTGCCAGCAGTCCCTTCCGGGCCAGCTATGGCTACACCTTC. Encoded protein: CASSPFRASYGYTF.

This clonotype was counted a few times. One junction end does not reproduce the germline sequence, and a read error may be involved. The V call is TRBV6-1, the J call TRBJ2-1, with 7 bases lining up with TRBD1. CDR1 and CDR2 (germline): MNHNS, SASEGT. This CDR3 is built from 15 residues. This CDR3 is CASRFRDSSHNEQFF. CDR3 DNA: TGTGCCAGCAGATTCCGGGACAGCTCCCACAATGAGCAGTTCTTC.

The V gene is TRBV27, the J gene TRBJ2-7; a weak D match, TRBD1 (10 bases). From germline, CDR1 is MNHEY and CDR2 SMNVEV (reference sequence). V was shortened by 3 bases and J by 5 bases, with 20 bases between the two germline ends. This CDR3 contains 16 residues. This CDR3 reads CASSFLAGDRGNEQYF. The CDR3 coding sequence is TGTGCCAGCAGTTTTTTAGCGGGGGACAGGGGAAACGAGCAGTACTTC.

The chain carries TRBV7-3 and TRBJ1-1, with D possibly being TRBD1 (6 bases). The length of the CDR3 is 14 residues. The germline V gene encodes CDR1 SGHTA and CDR2 FQGTGA. V was shortened by 3 bases and J by 3 bases, with 11 bases between the two germline ends. CDR3 bases: TGTGCCAGCAGCTTGGGGGGCTGGGACACTGAAGCTTTCTTT. This translates into CASSLGGWDTEAFF.

This chain links TRBV24-1 with TRBJ2-3; 9 nucleotides align to TRBD2. The germline CDR1 and CDR2 sequences are KGHDR and SFDVKD. After removal of 3 bases from V and 2 bases from J, the junction contained 5 bases not matched to a gene. The CDR3 has 16 residues. CDR3 sequence: CATSDQIAGDTDTQYF. CDR3 nucleotides: TGTGCCACCAGTGATCAGATAGCGGGAGACACAGATACGCAGTATTTT.

The chain links TRBV24-1 to TRBJ2-1; unclear D gene. The germline V gene encodes CDR1 KGHDR and CDR2 SFDVKD. Trimming removed 4 bases at V and 12 bases at J, with 12 bases between. The CDR3 covers 12 residues. In nucleotides, the CDR3 is TGTGCCACCAGTGAGTCAGGAGATGTGCAGTTCTTC. This sequence encodes CATSESGDVQFF.

This sequence joins TRBV2 and TRBJ2-6; D not certain. The germline V gene has CDR1 SNHLY and CDR2 FYNNEI. The CDR3 contains 15 residues. Trimming took 6 bases from V and 0 from J, leaving 9 bases between them. In DNA form, the CDR3 reads TGTGCCAGCAGATTCATCGACTCTGGGGCCAACGTCCTGACTTTC. It translates to CASRFIDSGANVLTF.